The clone carrying this T cell receptor (beta chain) was observed at least ten times. Its antigen is not identified. The data derive from a study of regulatory T cells in long-lasting Graves disease. Study-level points and caveats: Segments TRBV28, TRBJ1-2 and TRBJ2-5 showed preferential usage in persistent disease. Relative to new patients (roughly 980), persistent patients exhibited greater sharing of public clonotypes (around 3,000).

Germline CDR1 reads SGHAT; CDR2 reads FQNNGV. Unmatched junction bases numbered 13, after V lost 5 bases and J lost 4 bases. The CDR3 extends over 17 amino acids. Time point: newly diagnosed GD, antithyroid drugs for less than 3 months. With RNA extracted from PBMCs as input, the TCR library was made. Library construction for TCR beta used iRepertoire HTBI primers and Arm-PCR of CDR3 regions. MiXCR, applied by TCRdb to the multiplex PCR reads, yields one record per CDR3 protein. The data show hundreds of thousands of distinct CDR3 sequences, 15% seen once. The chain joins TRBV11-2 to TRBJ1-2; the match to TRBD1 covers 10 bases. Material: peripheral blood mononuclear cells (PBMCs), obtained at new diagnosis, from a patient treated with antithyroid drugs. The receptor was derived from a female donor with Graves disease. Here the CDR3 DNA reads TGTGCCAGCAGCCCCGGACAGGGGGATTTTGCCAGCTATGGCTACACCTTC. Protein sequence: CASSPGQGDFASYGYTF.